This T cell receptor (beta chain) was identified in a study of T-cell reconstitution after alpha-beta-depleted transplantation in children. Germline V gene lookup returns CDR1 SGHVS and CDR2 FNYEAQ. J was trimmed by 1 base and V by 2 bases; bases with no gene match: 1. The CDR3 is made up of 15 amino acids. This clonotype was seen more than once but under ten times. Its cognate antigen is unknown. Study-wide results and limits: In some patients, recipient T cells and intrathymic progenitors surviving conditioning explained high day-60 diversity. Among T cells one year after transplant, newly produced cells accounted for most counts and diversity.

Construction of the TCRbeta library involved unique molecular identifiers. TCRdb itself ran the PCR reads through MiXCR, one entry per CDR3 protein. Here the sample spans roughly 50,000 distinct CDR3 sequences, 44% being singletons. The sample here was PBMCs, mostly from graft donor cells, taken 360 days after TCRalphabeta/CD19-depleted stem cell transplant. The chain links TRBV7-6 to TRBJ2-2; TRBD1 agrees at 7 bases. This TCR was recovered from a male patient under 18 who had a stem cell transplant for acute lymphoblastic leukemia, so the T cells may come from the graft donor. The CDR3 nucleotides are TGTGCCAGCAGCTTAAGGGGGCGGAACACCGGGGAGCTGTTTTTT. Its protein is CASSLRGRNTGELFF.